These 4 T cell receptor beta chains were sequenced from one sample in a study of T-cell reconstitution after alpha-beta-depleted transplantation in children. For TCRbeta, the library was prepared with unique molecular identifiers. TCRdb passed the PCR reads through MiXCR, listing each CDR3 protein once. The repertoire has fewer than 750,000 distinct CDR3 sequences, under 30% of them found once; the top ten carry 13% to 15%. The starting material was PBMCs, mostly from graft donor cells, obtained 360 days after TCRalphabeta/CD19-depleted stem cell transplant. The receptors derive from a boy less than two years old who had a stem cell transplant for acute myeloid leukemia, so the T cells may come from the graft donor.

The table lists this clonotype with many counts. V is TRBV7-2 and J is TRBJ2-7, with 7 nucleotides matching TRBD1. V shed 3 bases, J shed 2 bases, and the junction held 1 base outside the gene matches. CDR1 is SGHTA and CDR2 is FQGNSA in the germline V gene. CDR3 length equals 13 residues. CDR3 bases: TGTGCCAGCAGCTTCGGACAGGCCTACGAGCAGTACGTC. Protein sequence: CASSFGQAYEQYV.

The CDR3 is CASSSPGTGSWGGLFF. As DNA, the CDR3 is TGTGCCAGCAGTTCCCCCGGGACAGGGTCGTGGGGGGGACTGTTTTTT. This chain joins TRBV28 and TRBJ2-2, with 9 bases fitting TRBD1. Trimming cost V 4 bases and J 14 bases; bases outside gene matches: 17. Germline CDR1 reads MDHEN; CDR2 reads SYDVKM. The CDR3 sequence is 16 residues long.

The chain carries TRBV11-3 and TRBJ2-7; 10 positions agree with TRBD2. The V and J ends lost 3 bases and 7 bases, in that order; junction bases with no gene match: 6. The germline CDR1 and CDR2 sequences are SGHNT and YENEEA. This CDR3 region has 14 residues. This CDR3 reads CASSFSGGNREQYF. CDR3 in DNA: TGTGCCAGCAGCTTTAGCGGGGGGAATCGAGAGCAGTACTTC.

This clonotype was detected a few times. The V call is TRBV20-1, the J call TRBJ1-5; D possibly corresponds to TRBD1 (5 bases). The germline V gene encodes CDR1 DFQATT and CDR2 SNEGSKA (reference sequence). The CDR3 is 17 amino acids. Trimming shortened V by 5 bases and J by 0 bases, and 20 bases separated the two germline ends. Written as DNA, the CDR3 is TGCAGTGCTGGTTGGGGGTTGGACTCTCATAGCAATCAGCCCCAGCATTTT. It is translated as CSAGWGLDSHSNQPQHF.